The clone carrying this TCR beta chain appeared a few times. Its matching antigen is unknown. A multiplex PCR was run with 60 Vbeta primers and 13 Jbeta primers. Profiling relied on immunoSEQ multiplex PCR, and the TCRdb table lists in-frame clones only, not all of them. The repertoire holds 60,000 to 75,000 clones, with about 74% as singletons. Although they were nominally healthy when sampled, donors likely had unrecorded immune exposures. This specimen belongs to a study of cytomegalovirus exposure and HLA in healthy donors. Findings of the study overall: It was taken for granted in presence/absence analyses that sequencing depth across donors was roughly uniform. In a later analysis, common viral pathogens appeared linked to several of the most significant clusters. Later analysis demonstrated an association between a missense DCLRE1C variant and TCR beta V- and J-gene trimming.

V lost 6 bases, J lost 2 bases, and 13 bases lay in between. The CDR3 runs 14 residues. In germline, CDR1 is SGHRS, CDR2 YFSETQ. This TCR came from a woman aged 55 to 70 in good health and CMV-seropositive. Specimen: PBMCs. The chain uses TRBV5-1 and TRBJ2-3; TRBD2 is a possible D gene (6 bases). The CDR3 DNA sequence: TGCGCCAGCATGGTGGGGGAGGCCACAGATACGCAGTATTTT. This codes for CASMVGEATDTQYF.